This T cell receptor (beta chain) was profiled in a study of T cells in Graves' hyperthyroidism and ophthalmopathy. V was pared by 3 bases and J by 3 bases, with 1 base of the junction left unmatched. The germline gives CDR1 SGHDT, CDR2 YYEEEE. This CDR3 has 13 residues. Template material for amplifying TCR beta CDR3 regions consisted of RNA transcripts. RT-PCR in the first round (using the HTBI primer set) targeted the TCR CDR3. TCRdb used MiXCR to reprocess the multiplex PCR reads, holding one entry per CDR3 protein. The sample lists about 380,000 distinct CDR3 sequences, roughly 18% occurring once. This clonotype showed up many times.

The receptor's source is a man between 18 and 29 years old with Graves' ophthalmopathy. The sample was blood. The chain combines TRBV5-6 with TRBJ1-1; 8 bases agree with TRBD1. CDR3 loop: CASSSDRDTEAFF. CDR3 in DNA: TGTGCCAGCAGCTCGGACAGGGACACTGAAGCTTTCTTT.